The source of this TCR beta chain is a study of blood T cell repertoires in COVID-19. About the study: The United States, Italy and Spain supplied acute and convalescent COVID-19 samples. PBMCs, B-cell-depleted T cells, or T cells provided the cDNA or gDNA that made up the material.

The germline CDR1 and CDR2 sequences are LNHDA and SQIVND (reference sequence). CDR3 size: 15 residues. V shed 4 bases and J shed 4 bases, with 14 bases lying between them. Per the original data handling: Using reference gene primer amplification, nucleated cell counts were estimated. Sequenced by immunoSEQ multiplex PCR; TCRdb stores in-frame clones only, minus some. V and J calls and clone size follow that table, whereas D and trimming were derived from the DNA. The sample lists roughly 200,000 clones, around 81% occurring once. A few counts support this clone. This clonotype was sampled from a woman between 65 and 79 years old with acute or convalescent COVID-19. The rearrangement joins TRBV19 to TRBJ2-1, with a weak D call TRBD2 (5 bases). The sequencing input was peripheral blood. In DNA, the CDR3 is TGTGCCAGTAGTACGCGGTGGGAGAATTACAATGAGCAGTTCTTC. Protein: CASSTRWENYNEQFF. Drawing the rest from reference TRBV19 and TRBJ2-1, the complete variable domain is DGGITQSPKYLFRKEGQNVTLSCEQNLNHDAMYWYRQDPGQGLRLIYYSQIVNDFQKGDIAEGYSVSREKKESFPLTVTSAQKNPTAFYLCASSTRWENYNEQFFGPGTRLTVL.